These 32 T cell receptor beta chains share one sample of origin, sequenced in a study of identical twins. TCRdb used MiXCR to reprocess the 5' RACE reads, holding one entry per CDR3 protein. The data show about 520,000 distinct CDR3 sequences, approximately 22% seen once. The sample also formed part of further work on T cells expressing NK-cell markers.

The sample taken for sequencing was CD4+ T cells sorted from blood. The origin of the receptors is a woman younger than 35 in good health.

The gene calls are TRBV5-6 and TRBJ2-3; D may be TRBD1 or TRBD2 (5 bases each). CDR3 size: 16 residues. The V end lost 0 bases, the J end lost 1 base, and 12 bases lay between the germline ends. Germline V CDR1 and CDR2: SGHDT, YYEEEE. The DNA for the CDR3 is TGTGCCAGCAGCTTGGAAGGGATGGGACGCACAGATACGCAGTATTTT. Translating it yields CASSLEGMGRTDTQYF. Looking up the rest from reference TRBV5-6 and TRBJ2-3 gives the full variable domain: DAGVTQSPTHLIKTRGQQVTLRCSPKSGHDTVSWYQQALGQGPQFIFQYYEEEERQRGNFPDRFSGHQFPNYSSELNVNALLLGDSALYLCASSLEGMGRTDTQYFGPGTRLTVL.

V is TRBV18 and J is TRBJ2-1, with D perhaps matching TRBD2 (5 bases). This CDR3 has 15 residues. Germline V lookup: CDR1 KGHSH, CDR2 LQKENI. The ends were cut back, 4 bases at V and 1 base at J, with 11 bases in the middle. The CDR3 loop is CASSLQRTSYNEQFF. The CDR3 nucleotides read TGTGCCAGCTCACTACAGCGGACTTCCTACAATGAGCAGTTCTTC.

This sequence joins TRBV5-1 and TRBJ2-5, with no clear D. The CDR3 loop spans 15 amino acids. The germline V gene has CDR1 SGHRS and CDR2 YFSETQ. Trimming took 4 bases from V and 7 from J, leaving 20 bases between them. The CDR3 loop reads CASSELGPSPGTQYF. CDR3 DNA: TGCGCCAGCAGCGAGTTAGGGCCTTCTCCAGGGACCCAGTACTTC.

This clonotype was counted ten times or more. V usage is TRBV20-1 and J usage is TRBJ2-3; weak D call: TRBD2 (6 bases). Germline CDR1 reads DFQATT; CDR2 reads SNEGSKA (reference sequence). The CDR3 contains 17 residues. Trimming pared 3 bases from V and 2 bases from J, leaving 21 bases between. The DNA for the CDR3 is TGCAGTGCTAGCACCGACCTAAGCGGGTCCTACACAGATACGCAGTATTTT. This encodes CSASTDLSGSYTDTQYF.

This clonotype was observed a few times. The V and J genes are TRBV6-1 and TRBJ1-2; the D gene is possibly TRBD1 (6 bases). Trimming took 5 bases from V and 4 from J, leaving 20 bases between them. Germline CDR1 and CDR2: MNHNS and SASEGT. The length of the CDR3 is 16 residues. This CDR3 reads CASSKINREKGYGYTF. CDR3 sequence (DNA): TGTGCCAGCAGTAAGATCAACAGGGAGAAGGGCTATGGCTACACCTTC.

The rearrangement links TRBV20-1 to TRBJ1-1, with D maybe TRBD1 (6 bases). This CDR3 comprises 12 residues. The germline V gene encodes CDR1 DFQATT and CDR2 SNEGSKA (reference sequence). Trimming cost V 3 bases and J 4 bases, with 9 bases left between them. CDR3 loop: CSASGRGTEAFF. CDR3 nucleotide sequence: TGCAGTGCTAGCGGCAGGGGCACTGAAGCTTTCTTT.

This clonotype has just a few counts. The CDR3 is CASSYGGPQETQYF. The CDR3 DNA is TGTGCCAGCAGTTACGGTGGCCCCCAAGAGACCCAGTACTTC. V and J are TRBV6-5 and TRBJ2-5; D remains unclear. Germline-derived CDR1 and CDR2 are MNHEY and SVGAGI. This CDR3 spans 14 amino acids. V lost 2 bases and J 1 base, leaving 8 bases between the germline ends.

This rearrangement joins TRBV12-3 or TRBV12-4 to TRBJ2-3; 10 nucleotides agree with TRBD2. Trimming cost V 2 bases and J 2 bases; bases outside gene matches: 7. The CDR3 spans 17 residues. The CDR3 sequence: CASSLTWTSGYTDTQYF. The CDR3 DNA sequence: TGTGCCAGCAGTTTAACCTGGACTAGCGGATACACAGATACGCAGTATTTT.

The rearrangement uses TRBV2 and TRBJ2-5; the D gene could be TRBD1 or TRBD2 (5 bases each). Germline assignment: CDR1 SNHLY and CDR2 FYNNEI. This CDR3 has 13 amino acids. Trimming stripped 5 bases from V and 9 bases from J, with 16 bases between. The CDR3 DNA follows: TGTGCCAGCAGTCCACGGGACCTCAGAGCCCAGTACTTC. Its translation is CASSPRDLRAQYF.

This clonotype came up once. This chain connects TRBV18 to TRBJ1-4; D not resolved. The V end lost 3 bases, the J end lost 7 bases, and 6 bases lay between the germline ends. CDR3 length: 12 amino acids. CDR1 is KGHSH, CDR2 LQKENI, per germline. The DNA of the CDR3 is TGTGCCAGCTCACCCGTAGCTGAAAAACTGTTTTTT. Residues: CASSPVAEKLFF.

The rearrangement uses TRBV12-5 and TRBJ2-7; 10 nucleotides align to TRBD1. The CDR3 extends over 15 amino acids. The trim removed 7 bases at V and 5 bases at J, leaving 11 bases unmatched. Germline CDR1 LGHNT, CDR2 FRNRAP. CDR3 region: CASALSGTGANEQYF. The CDR3 DNA sequence: TGTGCTAGTGCCTTAAGCGGGACAGGGGCGAACGAGCAGTACTTC.

This clonotype was picked up a small number of times. The gene calls are TRBV6-5 and TRBJ2-3; 10 bases are shared with TRBD1. J was trimmed by 4 bases and V by 1 base; bases with no gene match: 8. The CDR3 has 17 amino acids. The germline V gene has CDR1 MNHEY and CDR2 SVGAGI. CDR3 amino acids: CASSYFRQGAEADTQYF. The DNA of the CDR3 is TGTGCCAGCAGTTACTTTCGACAGGGGGCTGAAGCAGATACGCAGTATTTT.

This clonotype was seen ten or more times. This sequence joins TRBV29-1 and TRBJ2-1, with 7 bases lining up with TRBD1. The CDR3 length is 13 residues. The germline V gene has CDR1 SQVTM and CDR2 ANQGSEA. Here the CDR3 DNA reads TGCAGTTTTGGGACAGAATCCTACAATGAGCAGTTCTTC. The encoded protein is CSFGTESYNEQFF.

The table lists this clonotype with many counts. The chain carries TRBV20-1 and TRBJ1-2; D is uncertain. Trimming removed 6 bases from V and 3 bases from J, with 14 bases in between. Germline V lookup: CDR1 DFQATT, CDR2 SNEGSKA (reference sequence). This CDR3 has 13 residues. The CDR3 spells CSAPTGRDYGYTF. CDR3 DNA sequence: TGCAGTGCCCCTACTGGGAGGGACTATGGCTACACCTTC.

This clonotype was counted between two and nine times. The V call is TRBV5-1, the J call TRBJ2-3; a weak D match, TRBD1 (6 bases). Germline CDR1 is SGHRS and CDR2 is YFSETQ. The CDR3 length is 14 residues. The germline V and J ends were trimmed by 2 bases and 6 bases, with 13 bases remaining between them. CDR3 residues: CASSLRQAQDTQYF. The CDR3 DNA sequence: TGCGCCAGCAGCTTACGACAGGCTCAGGATACGCAGTATTTT.

The V and J genes are TRBV6-5 and TRBJ2-1; no reliable D call. The CDR3 totals 10 residues. Trimming stripped 2 bases from V and 15 bases from J, with 8 bases between. Per the germline V gene, CDR1 is MNHEY and CDR2 is SVGAGI. CDR3 nucleotide sequence: TGTGCCAGCAGTTACAGGTCCCTGTTCTTC. It translates to CASSYRSLFF.

The V gene is TRBV12-3 or TRBV12-4, the J gene TRBJ2-2; 8 bases line up with TRBD1. V was clipped by 8 bases and J by 1 base; unmatched bases: 6. The CDR3 is 15 amino acids. The CDR3: CASREQGGNTGELFF. DNA of the CDR3: TGTGCCAGCCGGGAACAGGGGGGGAACACCGGGGAGCTGTTTTTT.

Many counts were recorded for this clonotype. V gene TRBV7-3 combines with J gene TRBJ2-1; 7 bases are a match to TRBD2. The CDR3 is made up of 17 amino acids. Germline V gene data show CDR1 as SGHTA and CDR2 as FQGTGA. V was clipped by 2 bases and J by 0 bases; unmatched bases: 7. The CDR3 nucleotides are TGTGCCAGCAGCTTATGGAGCGGGATGAGCTCCTACAATGAGCAGTTCTTC. Protein product: CASSLWSGMSSYNEQFF.

This clonotype was observed a single time. The genes are TRBV7-6 and TRBJ2-3, with D hard to call. V lost 3 bases and J 7 bases, leaving 14 bases between the germline ends. The CDR3 covers 14 residues. Germline CDR1 is SGHVS and CDR2 is FNYEAQ. For the CDR3, the DNA is TGTGCCAGCAGCTTTAGTAGGGCGACGCATACGCAGTATTTT. Residues: CASSFSRATHTQYF.

This clonotype was observed a few times. The chain has TRBV9 and TRBJ1-4; a possible D gene is TRBD1 (6 bases). The V gene's germline CDR1 is SGDLS and CDR2 YYNGEE. This CDR3 is built from 15 residues. The V gene lost 0 bases and the J gene lost 7 bases, with 13 bases spanning the gap. The DNA for the CDR3 is TGTGCCAGCAGCGTAGAGGGGGTGGTAGGTGAAAAACTGTTTTTT. Protein sequence: CASSVEGVVGEKLFF. The whole variable domain, remainder taken from reference TRBV9 and TRBJ1-4, is DSGVTQTPKHLITATGQRVTLRCSPRSGDLSVYWYQQSLDQGLQFLIQYYNGEERAKGNILERFSAQQFPDLHSELNLSSLELGDSALYFCASSVEGVVGEKLFFGSGTQLSVL.

This clonotype was observed a handful of times. V and J are TRBV30 and TRBJ2-1; D is possibly TRBD1 or TRBD2 (5 bases each). The V end was cut by 3 bases, the J end by 1 base, with 16 bases between. This CDR3 is built from 16 residues. Looked up from germline, CDR1 is GTSNPN and CDR2 is SVGIG (reference sequence). This CDR3 is CAWSAPGQGSYNEQFF. In nucleotides, the CDR3 is TGTGCCTGGAGCGCTCCGGGGCAGGGTTCCTACAATGAGCAGTTCTTC. Complete variable domain (other parts from reference TRBV30 and TRBJ2-1): SQTIHQWPATLVQPVGSPLSLECTVEGTSNPNLYWYRQAAGRGLQLLFYSVGIGQISSEVPQNLSASRPQDRQFILSSKKLLLSDSGFYLCAWSAPGQGSYNEQFFGPGTRLTVL.

This clonotype was seen a few times. V and J are TRBV6-5 and TRBJ1-1; D ambiguous. The CDR3 spans 14 residues. Germline V lookup: CDR1 MNHEY, CDR2 SVGAGI. V gave up 2 bases and J gave up 1 base, with 8 bases separating them. The CDR3 is CASSYRHPNTEAFF. CDR3 in DNA: TGTGCCAGCAGTTACCGGCACCCGAACACTGAAGCTTTCTTT.

This clonotype has only a few counts. This chain uses TRBV7-2 with TRBJ2-1; 11 bases align to TRBD2. CDR1 is SGHTA, CDR2 FQGNSA, per germline. CDR3 length: 15 amino acids. With 5 bases clipped from V and 4 bases from J, the junction kept 4 bases outside the gene matches. The chain's CDR3 is CASSLTSGVYNEQFF. CDR3 in DNA: TGTGCCAGCAGCCTGACTAGCGGGGTTTACAATGAGCAGTTCTTC.

This clonotype was counted only a few times. The rearrangement links TRBV12-3 or TRBV12-4 to TRBJ2-1, with D uncertain. This CDR3 contains 13 residues. Trimming removed 7 bases from V and 2 bases from J, with 9 bases in between. The CDR3 reads CASTPAAYNEQFF. As DNA, the CDR3 is TGTGCCAGCACCCCTGCGGCCTACAATGAGCAGTTCTTC.

The chain links TRBV6-5 to TRBJ1-6; 10 bases agree with TRBD1. V trimming: 5 bases; J trimming: 8 bases; junction bases outside the gene matches: 15. This CDR3 region has 18 residues. CDR1 and CDR2 from the germline V gene are MNHEY and SVGAGI. CDR3 residues: CASSPDRGMRVRDSPLHF. Here the CDR3 DNA reads TGTGCCAGCAGTCCGGACAGGGGGATGCGCGTGAGGGATTCACCCCTCCACTTT.

Only a few counts were recorded for this clonotype. This chain joins TRBV20-1 and TRBJ2-5, with D unclear. Trimming removed 5 bases from V and 0 bases from J, with 10 bases in between. The CDR3 consists of 13 residues. Germline lookup yields CDR1 DFQATT and CDR2 SNEGSKA (reference sequence). The CDR3 protein is CSAPAGNQETQYF. The CDR3 region has the DNA TGCAGTGCTCCGGCCGGAAACCAAGAGACCCAGTACTTC.

The V and J genes are TRBV7-8 and TRBJ2-4, with D tentatively TRBD2 (6 bases). Germline CDR1 SGHVS, CDR2 FQNEAQ. V was cut by 2 bases and J by 0 bases, with 11 bases left in between. This CDR3 contains 16 residues. Written as DNA, the CDR3 is TGTGCCAGCAGCTTACTGGCGGGACTAGCCAAAAACATTCAGTACTTC. Translated, it gives CASSLLAGLAKNIQYF.

V and J are TRBV27 and TRBJ2-2; no firm D call. Germline-derived CDR1 and CDR2 are MNHEY and SMNVEV (reference sequence). Trimming shortened V by 9 bases and J by 2 bases, and 10 bases separated the two germline ends. The CDR3 has 13 amino acids. The chain's CDR3 is CASRTYNTGELFF. CDR3 coding DNA: TGTGCCAGTAGAACCTATAACACCGGGGAGCTGTTTTTT.

This clonotype was seen only once. This chain uses TRBV15 with TRBJ1-1, with a tentative D call TRBD1 (6 bases). From germline, CDR1 is LNHNV and CDR2 YYDKDF (reference sequence). The CDR3 runs 14 residues. V dropped 3 bases and J dropped 4 bases, with 12 bases sitting between them. The CDR3 region is CATSSTGMGTEAFF. DNA for the CDR3: TGTGCCACCAGCAGTACAGGGATGGGCACTGAAGCTTTCTTT.

This clonotype has a count of ten or more. The chain has TRBV2 and TRBJ2-1; D may be TRBD2 (6 bases). Deletions cut 7 bases from V and 6 bases from J, with 10 bases between. CDR1 and CDR2 (germline): SNHLY, FYNNEI. The CDR3 has 12 residues. CDR3 in amino acids: CASKQEGNEQFF. The CDR3 bases are TGTGCCAGCAAGCAGGAGGGCAATGAGCAGTTCTTC.

This clonotype was picked up a small number of times. This chain joins TRBV5-1 and TRBJ1-1; maybe TRBD1 (6 bases). This CDR3 spans 14 amino acids. With 2 bases removed from V and 3 bases from J, the gap between germline ends came to 11 bases. Looked up from germline, CDR1 is SGHRS and CDR2 is YFSETQ. Here the CDR3 reads CASSFQGRDTEAFF. In nucleotides, the CDR3 is TGCGCCAGCAGCTTCCAGGGGCGGGACACTGAAGCTTTCTTT. The variable domain in full, with the rest retrieved from reference TRBV5-1 and TRBJ1-1, is KAGVTQTPRYLIKTRGQQVTLSCSPISGHRSVSWYQQTPGQGLQFLFEYFSETQRNKGNFPGRFSGRQFSNSRSEMNVSTLELGDSALYLCASSFQGRDTEAFFGQGTRLTVV.

In this sample, this clonotype turned up once. The chain joins TRBV19 to TRBJ2-1, with TRBD2 matching over 7 bases. V dropped 3 bases and J dropped 2; count of bases not matched to a gene: 4. The CDR3 spans 15 residues. Germline CDR1 reads LNHDA; CDR2 reads SQIVND (reference sequence). The CDR3 loop is CASSIGSGTYNEQFF. The DNA for the CDR3 is TGTGCCAGTAGTATCGGAAGCGGGACCTACAATGAGCAGTTCTTC.